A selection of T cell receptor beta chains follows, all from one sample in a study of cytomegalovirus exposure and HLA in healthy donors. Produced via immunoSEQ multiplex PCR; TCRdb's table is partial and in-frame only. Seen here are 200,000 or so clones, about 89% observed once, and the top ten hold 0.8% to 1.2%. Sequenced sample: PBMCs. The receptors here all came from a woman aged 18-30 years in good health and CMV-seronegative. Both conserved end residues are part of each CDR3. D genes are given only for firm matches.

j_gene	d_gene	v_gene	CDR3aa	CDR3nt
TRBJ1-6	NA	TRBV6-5	CASTSGGSPLHF	TGTGCCAGCACGTCTGGAGGGTCACCCCTCCACTTT
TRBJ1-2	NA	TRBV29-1	CSVDVNYGYTF	TGCAGCGTTGATGTAAACTATGGCTACACCTTC
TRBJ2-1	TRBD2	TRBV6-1	CASSEHVSGSYNEQFF	TGTGCCAGCAGTGAACACGTTAGCGGGAGTTACAATGAGCAGTTCTTC
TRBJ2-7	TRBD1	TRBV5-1	CASRPGQAYEQYF	TGCGCCAGCAGACCGGGACAGGCTTACGAGCAGTACTTC
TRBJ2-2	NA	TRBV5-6	CASRYPNTGELFF	TGTGCCAGCAGATATCCGAACACCGGGGAGCTGTTTTTT
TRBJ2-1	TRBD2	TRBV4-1	CASSQGPFSMGLAINEQFF	TGCGCCAGCAGCCAGGGTCCCTTTAGTATGGGACTAGCGATCAATGAGCAGTTCTTC
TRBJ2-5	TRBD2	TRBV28	CASSFFIVRGQETQYF	TGTGCCAGCAGTTTTTTTATCGTGCGGGGGCAAGAGACCCAGTACTTC
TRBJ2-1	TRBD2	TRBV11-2	CASSPRSSGNNEQFF	TGTGCCAGCAGCCCCCGGTCTAGCGGTAACAATGAGCAGTTCTTC
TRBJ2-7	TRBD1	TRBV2	CASSPLSTGGFNEQYF	TGTGCCAGCAGTCCCCTGTCGACAGGGGGCTTCAACGAGCAGTACTTC
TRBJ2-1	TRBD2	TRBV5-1	CASSPTLAGGVSEQFF	TGCGCCAGCAGCCCGACTTTAGCGGGAGGGGTAAGTGAGCAGTTCTTC
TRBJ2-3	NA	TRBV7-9	CASSLRFGSGTADTQYF	TGTGCCAGCAGCTTACGCTTTGGTAGCGGGACAGCAGATACGCAGTATTTT
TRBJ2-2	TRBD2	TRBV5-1	CASSLAGGSGTGELFF	TGCGCCAGCAGCTTGGCCGGCGGGAGTGGCACCGGGGAGCTGTTTTTT
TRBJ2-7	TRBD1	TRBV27	CASSLTGTGTYEQYF	TGTGCCAGCAGTTTAACCGGGACAGGAACCTACGAGCAGTACTTC
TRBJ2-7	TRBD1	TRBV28	CASSLSGTGLNEQYF	TGTGCCAGCAGTTTATCCGGGACAGGGCTTAACGAGCAGTACTTC
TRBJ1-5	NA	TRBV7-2	CASSLSGEGQPQHF	TGTGCCAGCAGCTTAAGCGGGGAAGGACAGCCCCAGCATTTT
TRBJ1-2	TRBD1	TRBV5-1	CASSLLAGGSYGYTF	TGCGCCAGCAGCTTGTTGGCAGGGGGCTCCTATGGCTACACCTTC
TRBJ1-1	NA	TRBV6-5	CASSRGGEAFF	TGTGCCAGCAGTCGAGGGGGTGAAGCTTTCTTT
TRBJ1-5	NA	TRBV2	CASSVGGELQPQHF	TGTGCCAGCAGCGTTGGGGGGGAGCTTCAGCCCCAGCATTTT